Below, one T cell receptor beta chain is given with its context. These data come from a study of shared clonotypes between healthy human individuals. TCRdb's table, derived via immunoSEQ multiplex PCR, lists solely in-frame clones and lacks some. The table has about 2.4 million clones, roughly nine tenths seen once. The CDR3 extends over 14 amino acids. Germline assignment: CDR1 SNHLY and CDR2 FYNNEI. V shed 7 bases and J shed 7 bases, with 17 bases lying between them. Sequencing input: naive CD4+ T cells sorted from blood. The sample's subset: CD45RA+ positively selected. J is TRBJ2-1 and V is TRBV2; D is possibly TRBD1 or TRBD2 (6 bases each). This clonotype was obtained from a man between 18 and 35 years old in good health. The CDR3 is CASTRGRGDNEQFF. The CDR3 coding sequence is TGTGCCAGCACCCGGGGGCGGGGAGATAATGAGCAGTTCTTC. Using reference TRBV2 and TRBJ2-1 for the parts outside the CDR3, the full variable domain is EPEVTQTPSHQVTQMGQEVILRCVPISNHLYFYWYRQILGQKVEFLVSFYNNEISEKSEIFDDQFSVERPDGSNFTLKIRSTKLEDSAMYFCASTRGRGDNEQFFGPGTRLTVL.